The clone carrying this T cell receptor (beta chain) was counted ten times or more. This sample was taken from a study of CD8 T cells in ankylosing spondylitis. Germline V lookup: CDR1 SGHVS, CDR2 FQNEAQ. V dropped 5 bases and J dropped 2 bases, with 16 bases sitting between them. There are 15 residues in the CDR3. MiXCR was run by TCRdb on the 5' RACE reads, yielding one entry per CDR3 protein. The sample includes around 150,000 distinct CDR3 sequences, about 7% of them seen just once. Sequencing was carried out using blood, either unsorted or a sorted T cell fraction (not recorded which). The TCR sequence derives from a female donor with ankylosing spondylitis or in good health (not recorded which). This chain links TRBV7-8 with TRBJ2-7, with D tentatively TRBD1 or TRBD2 (5 bases each). The DNA for the CDR3 is TGTGCCAGCAGCGCGCTCCGGGGACCGGCCTACGAGCAGTACTTC. Amino acid sequence: CASSALRGPAYEQYF.